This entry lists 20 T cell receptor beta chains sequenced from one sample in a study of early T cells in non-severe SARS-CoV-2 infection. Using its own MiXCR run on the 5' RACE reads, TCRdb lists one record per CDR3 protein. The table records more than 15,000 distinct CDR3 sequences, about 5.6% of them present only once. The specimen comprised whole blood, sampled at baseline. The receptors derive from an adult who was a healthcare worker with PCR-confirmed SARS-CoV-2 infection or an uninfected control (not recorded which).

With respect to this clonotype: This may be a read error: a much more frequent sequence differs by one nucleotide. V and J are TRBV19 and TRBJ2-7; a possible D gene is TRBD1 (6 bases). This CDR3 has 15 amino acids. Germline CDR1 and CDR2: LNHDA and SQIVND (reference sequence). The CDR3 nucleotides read TGTGTCAGTAGTATAGGAGTCACAGGGCGGTACGAGCAGTACTTC. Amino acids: CVSSIGVTGRYEQYF.

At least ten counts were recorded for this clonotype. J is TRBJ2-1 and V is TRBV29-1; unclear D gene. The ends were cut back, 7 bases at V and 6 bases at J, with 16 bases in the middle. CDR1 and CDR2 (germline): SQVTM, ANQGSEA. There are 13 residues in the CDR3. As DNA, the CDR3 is TGCAGCGGGGAAGTTGGCAGGACCAATGAGCAGTTCTTC. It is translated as CSGEVGRTNEQFF.

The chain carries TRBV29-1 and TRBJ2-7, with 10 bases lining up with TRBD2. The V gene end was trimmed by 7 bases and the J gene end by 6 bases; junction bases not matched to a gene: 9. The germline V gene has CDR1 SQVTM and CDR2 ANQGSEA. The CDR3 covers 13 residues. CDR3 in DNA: TGCAGCGCCGAGCCCAGCGGGGGGGCCGAGCAGTACTTC. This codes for CSAEPSGGAEQYF.

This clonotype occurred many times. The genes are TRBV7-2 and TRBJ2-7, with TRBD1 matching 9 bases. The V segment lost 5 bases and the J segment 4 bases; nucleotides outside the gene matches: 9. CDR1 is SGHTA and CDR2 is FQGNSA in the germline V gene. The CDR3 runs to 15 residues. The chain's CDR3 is CASSPRTGVVYEQYF. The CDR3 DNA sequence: TGTGCCAGCAGCCCCAGGACAGGGGTTGTTTACGAGCAGTACTTC.

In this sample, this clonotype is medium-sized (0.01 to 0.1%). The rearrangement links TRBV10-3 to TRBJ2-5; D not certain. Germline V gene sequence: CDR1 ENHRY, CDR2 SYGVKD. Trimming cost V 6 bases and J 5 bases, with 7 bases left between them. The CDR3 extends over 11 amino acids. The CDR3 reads CAIRTDETQYF. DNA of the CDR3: TGTGCCATCAGAACAGACGAGACCCAGTACTTC.

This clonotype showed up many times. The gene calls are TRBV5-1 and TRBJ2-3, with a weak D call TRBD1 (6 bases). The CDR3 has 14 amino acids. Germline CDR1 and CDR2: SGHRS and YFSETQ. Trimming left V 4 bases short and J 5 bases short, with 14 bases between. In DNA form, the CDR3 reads TGCGCCAGCAGCCCGGACAGAAGAGAAGATACGCAGTATTTT. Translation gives CASSPDRREDTQYF. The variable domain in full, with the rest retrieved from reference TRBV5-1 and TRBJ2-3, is KAGVTQTPRYLIKTRGQQVTLSCSPISGHRSVSWYQQTPGQGLQFLFEYFSETQRNKGNFPGRFSGRQFSNSRSEMNVSTLELGDSALYLCASSPDRREDTQYFGPGTRLTVL.

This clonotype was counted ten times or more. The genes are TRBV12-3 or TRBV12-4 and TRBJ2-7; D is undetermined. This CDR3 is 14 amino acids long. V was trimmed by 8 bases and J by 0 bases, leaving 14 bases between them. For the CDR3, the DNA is TGTGCCAGCCGTGCTGGGCACAGCTCCTACGAGCAGTACTTC. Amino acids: CASRAGHSSYEQYF.

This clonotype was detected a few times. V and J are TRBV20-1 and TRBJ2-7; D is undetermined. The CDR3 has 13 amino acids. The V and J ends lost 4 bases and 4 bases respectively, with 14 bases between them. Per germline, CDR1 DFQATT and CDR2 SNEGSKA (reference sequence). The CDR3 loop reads CSAKRILTYEQYF. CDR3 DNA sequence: TGCAGTGCTAAGAGGATCCTAACTTACGAGCAGTACTTC.

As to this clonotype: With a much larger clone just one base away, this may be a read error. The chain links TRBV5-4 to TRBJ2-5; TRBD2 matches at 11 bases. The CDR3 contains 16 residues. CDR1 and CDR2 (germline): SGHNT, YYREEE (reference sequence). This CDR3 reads CASSLGGLAEQENQYF. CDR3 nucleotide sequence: TGTGCCAGCAGCTTGGGGGGACTAGCGGAACAAGAGAACCAGTACTTC.

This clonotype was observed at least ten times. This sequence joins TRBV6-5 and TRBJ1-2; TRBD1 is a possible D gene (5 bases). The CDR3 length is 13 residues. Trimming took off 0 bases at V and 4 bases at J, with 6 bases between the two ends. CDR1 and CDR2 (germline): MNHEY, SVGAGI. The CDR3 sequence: CASSYSRGYGYTF. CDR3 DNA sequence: TGTGCCAGCAGTTACTCGAGGGGCTATGGCTACACCTTC.

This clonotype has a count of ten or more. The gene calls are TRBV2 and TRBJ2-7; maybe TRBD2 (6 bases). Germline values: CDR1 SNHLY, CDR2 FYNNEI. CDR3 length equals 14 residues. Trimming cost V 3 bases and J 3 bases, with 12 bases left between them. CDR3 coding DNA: TGTGCCAGCAGTGATGCGGCGGGGTACTACGAGCAGTACTTC. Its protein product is CASSDAAGYYEQYF.

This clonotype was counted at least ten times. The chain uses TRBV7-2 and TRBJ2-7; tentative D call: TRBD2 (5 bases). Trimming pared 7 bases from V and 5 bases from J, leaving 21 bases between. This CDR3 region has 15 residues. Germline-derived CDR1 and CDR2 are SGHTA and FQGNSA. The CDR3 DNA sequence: TGTGCCAGCACGTCACAACCCCTCATGGGAGACGAGCAGTACTTC. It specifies CASTSQPLMGDEQYF.

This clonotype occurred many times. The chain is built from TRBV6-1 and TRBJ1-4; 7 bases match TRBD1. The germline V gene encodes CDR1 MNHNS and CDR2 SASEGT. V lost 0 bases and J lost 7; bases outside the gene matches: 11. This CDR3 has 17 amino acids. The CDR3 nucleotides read TGTGCCAGCAGTGAAGCGGTCCCGGGGACAGTCGTTGAAAAACTGTTTTTT. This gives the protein CASSEAVPGTVVEKLFF.

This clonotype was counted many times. CDR3 sequence reads: CASSYGYNEQFF. Written as DNA, the CDR3 is TGTGCCAGCAGTTACGGGTACAATGAGCAGTTCTTC. This rearrangement joins TRBV6-5 to TRBJ2-1; D gene unclear. V lost 2 bases and J 4 bases, leaving 3 bases between the germline ends. CDR3 size: 12 residues. Looked up from germline, CDR1 is MNHEY and CDR2 is SVGAGI.

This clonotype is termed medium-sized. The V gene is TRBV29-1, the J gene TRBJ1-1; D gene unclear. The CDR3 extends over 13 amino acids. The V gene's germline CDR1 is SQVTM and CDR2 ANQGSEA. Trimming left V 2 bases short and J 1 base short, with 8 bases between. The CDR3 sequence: CSVEINKNTEAFF. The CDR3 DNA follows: TGCAGCGTTGAAATAAACAAGAACACTGAAGCTTTCTTT.

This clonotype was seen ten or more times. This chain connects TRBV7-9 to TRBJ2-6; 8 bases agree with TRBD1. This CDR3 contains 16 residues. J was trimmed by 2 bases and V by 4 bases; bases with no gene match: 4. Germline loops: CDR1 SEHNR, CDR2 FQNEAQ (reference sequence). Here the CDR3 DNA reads TGTGCCAGCAGCTCGAGGACAGGGACTGGGGCCAACGTCCTGACTTTC. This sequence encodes CASSSRTGTGANVLTF.

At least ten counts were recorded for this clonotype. The CDR3 loop is CSVERQGDYTF. The CDR3 nucleotides read TGCAGCGTTGAGAGGCAGGGGGACTACACCTTC. V gene TRBV29-1 combines with J gene TRBJ1-2, with 7 bases identical to TRBD1. This CDR3 is 11 amino acids long. J gave up 10 bases and V 3 bases, and 5 bases lay outside the gene matches. From germline, CDR1 is SQVTM and CDR2 ANQGSEA.

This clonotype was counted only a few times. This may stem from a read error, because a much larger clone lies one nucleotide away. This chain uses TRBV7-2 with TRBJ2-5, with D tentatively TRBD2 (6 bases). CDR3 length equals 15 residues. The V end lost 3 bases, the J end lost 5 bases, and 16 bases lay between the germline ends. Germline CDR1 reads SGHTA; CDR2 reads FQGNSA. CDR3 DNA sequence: TGTGCCAGCAGCTTGCGGGGTCGGTCTAGGGAGACCCAGTACTTC. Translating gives CASSLRGRSRETQYF.

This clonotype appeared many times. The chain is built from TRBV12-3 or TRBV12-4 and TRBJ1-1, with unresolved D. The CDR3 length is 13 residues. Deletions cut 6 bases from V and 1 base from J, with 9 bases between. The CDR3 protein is CASRPRGNTEAFF. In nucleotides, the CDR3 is TGTGCCAGCAGACCCCGAGGGAACACTGAAGCTTTCTTT.

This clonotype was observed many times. The CDR3: CATSRSVDEKLFF. CDR3 DNA sequence: TGTGCCACCAGCAGATCAGTTGATGAAAAACTGTTTTTT. The chain carries TRBV15 and TRBJ1-4; D not resolved. Germline V CDR1 and CDR2: LNHNV, YYDKDF (reference sequence). V was trimmed by 2 bases and J by 6 bases, leaving 7 bases between them. The CDR3 is made up of 13 amino acids. Variable domain in full (rest from reference TRBV15 and TRBJ1-4): DAMVIQNPRYQVTQFGKPVTLSCSQTLNHNVMYWYQQKSSQAPKLLFHYYDKDFNNEADTPDNFQSRRPNTSFCFLDIRSPGLGDTAMYLCATSRSVDEKLFFGSGTQLSVL.